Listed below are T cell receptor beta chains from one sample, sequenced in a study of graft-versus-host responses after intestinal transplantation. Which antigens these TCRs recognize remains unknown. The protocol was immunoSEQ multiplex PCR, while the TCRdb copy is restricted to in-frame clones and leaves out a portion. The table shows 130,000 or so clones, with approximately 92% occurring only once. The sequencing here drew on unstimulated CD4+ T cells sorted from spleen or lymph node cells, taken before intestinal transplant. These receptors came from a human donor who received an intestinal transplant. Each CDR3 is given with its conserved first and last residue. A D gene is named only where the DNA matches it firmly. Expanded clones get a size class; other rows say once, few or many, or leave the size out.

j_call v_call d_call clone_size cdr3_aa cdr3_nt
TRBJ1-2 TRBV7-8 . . CASSPSPDYGYTF TGTGCCAGCAGCCCCTCTCCTGACTATGGCTACACCTTC
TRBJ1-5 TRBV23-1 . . CASSPRQHNQPQHF TGCGCCAGCAGTCCCCGACAGCACAATCAGCCCCAGCATTTT
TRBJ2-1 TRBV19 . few CASSRRDIYNEQFF TGTGCCAGCAGCCGGCGGGACATTTACAATGAGCAGTTCTTC
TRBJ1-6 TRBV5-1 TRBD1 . CASSLGAGTDNSPLHF TGCGCCAGCAGCTTGGGGGCCGGGACAGATAATTCACCCCTCCACTTT
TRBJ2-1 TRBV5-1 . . CASSLLTGNEQFF TGCGCCAGCAGCTTGCTGACTGGCAATGAGCAGTTCTTC
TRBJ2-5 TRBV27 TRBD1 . CASSLSGQGETQYF TGTGCCAGCAGTTTGTCCGGACAGGGGGAGACCCAGTACTTC
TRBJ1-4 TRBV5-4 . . CASSLGSGRNNEKLFF TGTGCCAGCAGCTTGGGGTCAGGGAGGAATAATGAAAAACTGTTTTTT
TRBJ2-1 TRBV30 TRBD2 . CAWRLAGGLPNAISRDRALNEQFF TGTGCCTGGAGGCTAGCGGGGGGCCTCCCCAATGCGATCTCCCGGGACAGGGCTTTGAATGAGCAGTTCTTC
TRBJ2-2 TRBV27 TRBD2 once CASRKGLAGGSTGELFF TGTGCCAGCCGAAAAGGACTAGCGGGGGGATCCACCGGGGAGCTGTTTTTT
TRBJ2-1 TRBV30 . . CACRTQGFNEQFF TGTGCCTGCCGAACACAGGGTTTTAATGAGCAGTTCTTC
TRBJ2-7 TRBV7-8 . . CASSLELGVAPLGSSYEQYF TGTGCCAGCAGCTTAGAACTGGGAGTTGCTCCGTTGGGGAGCTCCTACGAGCAGTACTTC
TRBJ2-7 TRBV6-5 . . CASSYSSGGSSYEQYF TGTGCCAGCAGTTACTCCAGTGGGGGCTCCTCCTACGAGCAGTACTTC
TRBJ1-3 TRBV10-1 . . CAGLDSSGNTIYF TGCGCCGGTTTAGACAGCTCTGGAAACACCATATATTTT
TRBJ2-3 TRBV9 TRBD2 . CASVRDYATDTQYF TGTGCCAGCGTGAGGGACTACGCCACAGATACGCAGTATTTT
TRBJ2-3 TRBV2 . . CASLRTDTQYF TGTGCCAGCTTAAGAACAGATACGCAGTATTTT
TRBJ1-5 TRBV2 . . CASSRREQPQHF TGTGCCAGCAGCCGAAGGGAGCAGCCCCAGCATTTT
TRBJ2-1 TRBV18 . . CASSPPARNEQFF TGTGCCAGCTCACCACCGGCTCGCAATGAGCAGTTCTTC
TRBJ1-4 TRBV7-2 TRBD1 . CASSLVGQGFEKLFF TGTGCCAGCAGCTTAGTGGGACAGGGATTTGAAAAACTGTTTTTT
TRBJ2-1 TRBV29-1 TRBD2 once CSVASGTPRNGQFF TGCAGCGTTGCTAGCGGGACCCCTAGGAATGGGCAGTTCTTC
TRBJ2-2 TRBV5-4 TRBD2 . CASSPGLAGGLGGELFF TGTGCCAGCAGCCCTGGACTAGCGGGGGGGCTTGGCGGGGAGCTGTTTTTT
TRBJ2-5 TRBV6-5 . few CASSGETQYF TGTGCCAGCAGTGGGGAGACCCAGTACTTC
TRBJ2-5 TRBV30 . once CAWQGRGETQYF TGTGCCTGGCAAGGTAGAGGGGAGACCCAGTACTTC
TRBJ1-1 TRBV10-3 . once CAISEQLNTEAFF TGTGCCATCAGTGAACAGCTGAACACTGAAGCTTTCTTT
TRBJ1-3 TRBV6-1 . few CASSGGLLSLSGNTIYF TGTGCCAGCAGTGGTGGTTTGTTGTCTCTCTCTGGAAACACCATATATTTT
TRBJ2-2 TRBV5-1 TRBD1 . CASSRQGETGELFF TGCGCCAGCAGCAGACAGGGTGAGACCGGGGAGCTGTTTTTT
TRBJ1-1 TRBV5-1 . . CASSFAGMRGAFF TGCGCCAGCAGCTTCGCAGGGATGAGGGGAGCTTTCTTT
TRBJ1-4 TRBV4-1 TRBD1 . CASSQGTGDEKLFF TGCGCCAGCAGCCAAGGGACAGGGGATGAAAAACTGTTTTTT
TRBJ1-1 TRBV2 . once CASRVTGENTEAFF TGTGCCAGCAGAGTGACGGGGGAGAACACTGAAGCTTTCTTT
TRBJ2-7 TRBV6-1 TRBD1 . CASRSPGQGFYEQYF TGTGCCAGCAGATCCCCGGGACAGGGGTTTTACGAGCAGTACTTC
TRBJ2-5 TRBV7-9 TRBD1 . CASSWTGTGETQYF TGTGCCAGCAGCTGGACCGGGACAGGAGAGACCCAGTACTTC
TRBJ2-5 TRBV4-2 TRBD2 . CASSQGRLAGFQETQYF TGTGCCAGCAGCCAAGGGAGACTAGCGGGTTTCCAAGAGACCCAGTACTTC
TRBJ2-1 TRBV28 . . CASRLGQRSNEQFF TGTGCCAGCAGACTTGGCCAGCGGAGCAATGAGCAGTTCTTC
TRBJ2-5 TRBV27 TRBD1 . CASSSFTGGSATQYF TGTGCCAGCAGTTCATTCACAGGGGGATCGGCGACCCAGTACTTC
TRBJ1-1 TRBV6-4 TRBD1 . CASSLAGGGTEAFF TGTGCCAGCAGCCTAGCAGGGGGCGGGACTGAAGCTTTCTTT
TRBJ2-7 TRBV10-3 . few CAISEGAGWDEQYF TGTGCCATCAGTGAGGGTGCAGGGTGGGACGAGCAGTACTTC
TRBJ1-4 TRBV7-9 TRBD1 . CASSPDRELFF TGTGCCAGCAGCCCCGACAGGGAACTGTTTTTT
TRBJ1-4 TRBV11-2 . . CASSLDRAGEKLFF TGTGCCAGCAGCTTAGACAGGGCGGGAGAAAAACTGTTTTTT
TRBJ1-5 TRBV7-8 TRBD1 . CASSLGTGGLSNQPQHF TGTGCCAGCAGCTTAGGGACAGGGGGTCTTAGCAATCAGCCCCAGCATTTT
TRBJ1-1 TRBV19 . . CASSIPGKRVTEAFF TGTGCCAGTAGTATTCCGGGCAAAAGGGTGACTGAAGCTTTCTTT
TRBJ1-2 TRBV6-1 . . CASSEILGAHTGGYTF TGTGCCAGCAGTGAAATTCTCGGGGCTCACACCGGGGGCTACACCTTC
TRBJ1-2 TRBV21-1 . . CASVKVLGQGGYYGYTF TGTGCCAGCGTAAAAGTACTGGGACAGGGGGGGTATTATGGCTACACCTTC
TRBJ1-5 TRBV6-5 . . CASSFSAVDQPQHF TGTGCCAGCAGTTTTTCAGCAGTGGATCAGCCCCAGCATTTT
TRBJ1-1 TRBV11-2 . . CASSLGDQTSRAFF TGTGCCAGCAGCTTAGGGGACCAGACTAGCCGTGCTTTCTTT
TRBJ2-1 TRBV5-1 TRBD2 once CASSFRLAGGSSYNEQFF TGCGCCAGCAGCTTTCGACTAGCGGGGGGAAGCTCCTACAATGAGCAGTTCTTC
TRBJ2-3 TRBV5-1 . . CASSSPGIRPDTQYF TGCGCCAGCAGCTCGCCGGGAATCCGCCCAGATACGCAGTATTTT
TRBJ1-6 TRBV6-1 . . CASSSAGRFNSPLHF TGTGCCAGCAGTTCGGCGGGCAGGTTCAATTCACCCCTCCACTTT
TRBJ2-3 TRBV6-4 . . CASQPLDVILPDTQYF TGTGCCAGCCAACCTTTGGACGTAATCCTCCCAGATACGCAGTATTTT
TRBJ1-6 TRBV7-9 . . CASSGQSYNSPLHF TGTGCCAGCAGCGGACAAAGCTATAATTCACCCCTCCACTTT
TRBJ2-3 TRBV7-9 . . CASSLGDILTMDTQYF TGTGCCAGCAGCTTAGGGGACATCCTTACAATGGATACGCAGTATTTT
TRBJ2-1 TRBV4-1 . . CASSQEITQQFF TGCGCCAGCAGCCAAGAAATAACTCAGCAGTTCTTC
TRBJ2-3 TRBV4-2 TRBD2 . CASSRDYLSTDTQYF TGTGCCAGCAGCCGGGACTACCTTAGCACAGATACGCAGTATTTT
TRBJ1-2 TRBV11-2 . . CASSASLGPYGYTF TGTGCCAGCAGCGCAAGCCTCGGTCCGTATGGCTACACCTTC
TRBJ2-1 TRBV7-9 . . CASSLAKAVFNEQFF TGTGCCAGCAGCTTAGCAAAAGCGGTTTTTAATGAGCAGTTCTTC
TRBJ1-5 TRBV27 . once CASRKGVISNQPQHF TGTGCCAGCAGGAAGGGGGTCATTAGCAATCAGCCCCAGCATTTT